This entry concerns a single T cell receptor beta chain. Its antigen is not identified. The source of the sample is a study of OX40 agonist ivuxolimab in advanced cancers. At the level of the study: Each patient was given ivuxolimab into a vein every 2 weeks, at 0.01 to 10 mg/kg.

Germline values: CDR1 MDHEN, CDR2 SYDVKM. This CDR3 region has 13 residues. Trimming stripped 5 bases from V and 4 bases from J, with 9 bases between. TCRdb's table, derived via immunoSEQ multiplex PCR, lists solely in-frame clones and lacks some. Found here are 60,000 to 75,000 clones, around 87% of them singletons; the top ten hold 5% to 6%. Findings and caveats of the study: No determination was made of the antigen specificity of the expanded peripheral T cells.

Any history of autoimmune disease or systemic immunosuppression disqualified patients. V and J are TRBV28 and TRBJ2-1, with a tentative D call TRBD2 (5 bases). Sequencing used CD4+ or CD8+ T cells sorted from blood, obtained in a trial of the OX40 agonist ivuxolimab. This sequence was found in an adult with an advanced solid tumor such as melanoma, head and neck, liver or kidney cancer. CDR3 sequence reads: CASSLGGYNEQFF. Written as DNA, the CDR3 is TGTGCCAGCAGTCTCGGAGGATACAATGAGCAGTTCTTC.